The clone carrying this T cell receptor beta chain has just one count. Under the authors' procedure: Reference gene primer amplification yielded estimated nucleated cell counts. This table comes from immunoSEQ multiplex PCR, and its TCRdb copy is limited to in-frame clones, with some not included. V, J and clone size derive from that table, while D and trimming were established from the DNA sequence. The sample carries 95,000 to 110,000 clones, 75% to 90% recorded once. The CDR3 runs 15 residues. Germline V gene lookup returns CDR1 SGHTA and CDR2 FQGNSA. V lost 1 base, J lost 7 bases, and 6 bases stayed unmatched. The sample is drawn from a study of blood T cell repertoires in COVID-19. Study-wide background: From T cells, B-cell-depleted T cells, or PBMCs came the material, which was cDNA or gDNA.

This TCR derives from a man aged 60-69 years with acute or convalescent COVID-19. Specimen: peripheral blood. The chain uses TRBV7-2 and TRBJ2-1; 8 bases agree with TRBD2. CDR3 nucleotide sequence: TGTGCCAGCAGCTTAGATACCGGGAGGGCAAATGAGCAGTTCTTC. It codes for CASSLDTGRANEQFF.